The 9 T cell receptor beta chains below were found in one sample sequenced in a study of beta chain features in type 1 diabetes (dated by TCRdb to between 2017 and 2018). Beyond this particular receptor, the publication reports: A moderate but significant shortening of TCRB CDR3 length was observed in type 1 diabetes patients in all four CD4+ subsets.

What these receptors recognize is not known. Libraries were prepared through the immunoSEQ multiplex PCR assay. All of the isolated RNA was reverse transcribed with the High Capacity cDNA Reverse Transcription Kit, so expressed TCRB transcripts were sequenced. TCRdb stores this immuneACCESS table with in-frame sequences only. Part of the clones is absent; in the studies checked, under half of the shortfall reflects unresolved V genes, and no reason is known for the rest. Here the sample has just under 150,000 clones; about 13% occur a single time. The ten top clones hold about 1.3% of the sample. The sample was central memory CD4+ T cells from blood. The receptors derive from a man aged 18 to 29 with type 1 diabetes.

This clone was recorded a few times. V and J are TRBV7-9 and TRBJ2-2; D is unclear. Trimming took 5 bases from V and 1 from J, leaving 11 bases between them. Germline CDR1 is SEHNR and CDR2 is FQNEAQ (reference sequence). The CDR3 length is 15 residues. The CDR3, as DNA: TGTGCCAGCAGCACCTGGGCCGAGAACACCGGGGAGCTGTTTTTT. Translating gives CASSTWAENTGELFF.

This chain links TRBV7-3 with TRBJ2-2; TRBD1 is a possible D gene (6 bases). Germline CDR1 reads SGHTA; CDR2 reads FQGTGA. CDR3 size: 14 residues. V was pared by 5 bases and J by 5 bases, with 12 bases between. This chain's CDR3 is CASSQGGFTGELFF. For the CDR3, the DNA is TGTGCCAGCAGCCAAGGGGGATTTACCGGGGAGCTGTTTTTT.

A note on this clone: The same CDR3 is also encoded by other DNA sequences in this sample. This chain connects TRBV4-1 to TRBJ2-6, with D unclear. Germline V gene sequence: CDR1 MGHRA, CDR2 YSYEKL. The V gene lost 1 base and the J gene lost 2 bases, with 9 bases spanning the gap. The CDR3 extends over 16 amino acids. The chain's CDR3 is CASSQVATAGANVLTF. The CDR3 DNA reads TGCGCCAGCAGCCAAGTTGCCACAGCTGGGGCCAACGTCCTGACTTTC.

This clone was seen more than once but under ten times. The chain couples TRBV9 to TRBJ1-1; a possible D gene is TRBD1 (6 bases). CDR1 and CDR2 from the germline V gene are SGDLS and YYNGEE. Trimming took off 0 bases at V and 0 bases at J, with 9 bases between the two ends. This CDR3 region has 15 residues. The CDR3 region is CASSVGTVLNTEAFF. DNA for the CDR3: TGTGCCAGCAGCGTAGGGACAGTGTTGAACACTGAAGCTTTCTTT.

The rearrangement uses TRBV14 and TRBJ2-5; D remains unclear. This CDR3 comprises 11 residues. The V and J ends lost 1 base and 7 bases respectively, with 4 bases between them. Germline CDR1 SGHDN, CDR2 FVKESK. The CDR3, as DNA: TGTGCCAGCAGCCAAGTAGGGACCCAGTACTTC. Protein product: CASSQVGTQYF. Complete variable domain (other parts from reference TRBV14 and TRBJ2-5): EAGVTQFPSHSVIEKGQTVTLRCDPISGHDNLYWYRRVMGKEIKFLLHFVKESKQDESGMPNNRFLAERTGGTYSTLKVQPAELEDSGVYFCASSQVGTQYFGPGTRLLVL.

This rearrangement joins TRBV2 to TRBJ1-1; possible D gene TRBD1, 6 bases. V lost 6 bases and J lost 4, with 6 bases in between. This CDR3 has 11 residues. Germline CDR1 and CDR2: SNHLY and FYNNEI. CDR3 sequence (DNA): TGTGCCAGCAGCAGGGGCACTGAAGCTTTCTTT. Its translation is CASSRGTEAFF.

In this sample, this clone turned up a few times. The V call is TRBV28, the J call TRBJ2-1; maybe TRBD2 (6 bases). The CDR3 has 14 residues. Germline V CDR1 and CDR2: MDHEN, SYDVKM. V was clipped by 7 bases and J by 5 bases, with 15 bases between them. CDR3 in amino acids: CASNGAGRNNEQFF. The CDR3 coding sequence is TGTGCCAGCAATGGGGCGGGGCGAAACAATGAGCAGTTCTTC. Full variable domain (remainder filled in from reference TRBV28 and TRBJ2-1): DVKVTQSSRYLVKRTGEKVFLECVQDMDHENMFWYRQDPGLGLRLIYFSYDVKMKEKGDIPEGYSVSREKKERFSLILESASTNQTSMYLCASNGAGRNNEQFFGPGTRLTVL.

This clone showed up just a few times. The chain links TRBV28 to TRBJ1-1, with 9 positions matching TRBD1. The CDR3 loop spans 15 amino acids. CDR1 and CDR2 from the germline V gene are MDHEN and SYDVKM. Trimming removed 5 bases from V and 7 bases from J; junction bases left unmatched: 11. CDR3 in amino acids: CASSPGQGRTYEAFF. Written as DNA, the CDR3 is TGTGCCAGCAGTCCCGGACAGGGGAGGACTTATGAAGCTTTCTTT.

The gene calls are TRBV7-9 and TRBJ2-3; D may be TRBD2 (6 bases). V lost 6 bases to trimming and J lost 0 bases, with 10 bases between them. This CDR3 has 14 residues. CDR1 SEHNR and CDR2 FQNEAQ come from the germline V gene (reference sequence). CDR3 sequence (DNA): TGTGCCAGCAGGGAGCGGGCGAGCACAGATACGCAGTATTTT. It encodes CASRERASTDTQYF.